This T cell receptor beta chain was sequenced in a study of cytomegalovirus exposure and HLA in healthy donors. The CDR3 runs to 18 residues. Primers included in the PCR were 60 Vbeta and 13 Jbeta primers. Libraries were prepared by immunoSEQ multiplex PCR; TCRdb keeps only in-frame clonotypes and omits some of them. Of some 180,000 clones in the sample, about 80% were seen once. The chain is built from TRBV21-1 and TRBJ1-4; the listed D gene, TRBD1, was not tested against the DNA. TRBV21-1 is termed a pseudogene. The sequenced sample consisted of PBMCs. This TCR derives from a man aged 18 to 35 in good health and CMV-seronegative. The CDR3 region is CASSKEVARYGTNEKLFF. The DNA for the CDR3 is TGTGCCAGCAGCAAAGAGGTGGCCAGGTATGGCACTAATGAAAAACTGTTTTTT.